This record covers a single T cell receptor beta chain. The target antigen is unknown. The sample comes from a study of post-analysis software for immune sequencing data. Points from the study as a whole: Patients had higher frequencies than controls of about five TRBV segments, including TRBV5-6, TRBV5-1 and TRBV20-1. Controls significantly exceeded multiple sclerosis patients in normalized Chao1 diversity.

Carried by the TCR beta cDNA libraries were unique molecular identifiers. TCRdb used MiXCR to reprocess the PCR reads, holding one entry per CDR3 protein. The sample lists roughly 400,000 distinct CDR3 sequences; about 40% were seen once. Germline-derived CDR1 and CDR2 are SGHRS and YFSETQ. This CDR3 is 16 amino acids long. The ends lost 1 base at V and 3 bases at J; junction bases unmatched: 7. The source material was blood. The sequence derives from a girl under 10 years old with multiple sclerosis. The chain carries TRBV5-1 and TRBJ2-3; 8 bases align to TRBD2. The CDR3 region has the DNA TGCGCCAGCAGCTTGAGCGGACTAGCTCTTACAGATACGCAGTATTTT. Protein product: CASSLSGLALTDTQYF.